A selection of T cell receptor beta chains follows, all from one sample in a study of Ad26.COV2.S vaccination and SARS-CoV-2 variants. This table comes from immunoSEQ multiplex PCR, and its TCRdb copy is limited to in-frame clones, with some not included. In the table there are hundreds of thousands of clones, around 92% of which are singletons. The sample consisted of peripheral blood, taken in a trial of Ad26.COV2.S vaccine versus placebo. The receptors stem from a person between 18 and 59 years old who received the Ad26.COV2.S COVID-19 vaccine or a placebo. CDR3s include the opening cysteine and the closing phenylalanine or tryptophan. The order of the fields is clone size, J gene, V gene, D gene, CDR3 DNA, CDR3 protein. D genes are given only for firm matches. Size is omitted from some rows. Given values are once, few, many or a class for expanded clones.

. TRBJ1-2 TRBV7-2 . TGTGCCAGCAGCTTAACAGCCTATGGCTACACCTTC CASSLTAYGYTF
. TRBJ1-4 TRBV6-6 . TGTGCCAGCAGTTACTTACAGGGACCCCAGGAAAAACTGTTTTTT CASSYLQGPQEKLFF
. TRBJ2-7 TRBV6-6 TRBD1 TGTGCCAGCAACAGGGGGCGCGAGCAGTACTTC CASNRGREQYF
. TRBJ1-4 TRBV11-2 . TGTGCCAGCAGCTCGCTTCGGGGCGAGGGTGAAAAACTGTTTTTT CASSSLRGEGEKLFF
once TRBJ1-1 TRBV5-1 . TGCGCCAGCAGCAGGGACGGACTAAACACTGAAGCTTTCTTT CASSRDGLNTEAFF
. TRBJ2-1 TRBV4-1 TRBD2 TGCGCCAGCAGCCAGGCCCAAGGACTAGACCCCGAGTGGGATGAGCAGTTCTTC CASSQAQGLDPEWDEQFF
few TRBJ2-5 TRBV3-1/TRBV3-2 . TGTGCCAGCAGCCAAAGGGGGGTGTTAGAGACCCAGTACTTC CASSQRGVLETQYF
. TRBJ1-6 TRBV19 . TGTGCCAGTAGTATCGGCAGGACCCAAAATTCACCCCTCCACTTT CASSIGRTQNSPLHF
. TRBJ2-7 TRBV10-1 TRBD1 TGCGCCAGCAGTGGCGGAGGGACAGGTACCTACGAGCAGTACTTC CASSGGGTGTYEQYF
once TRBJ2-7 TRBV5-1 TRBD1 TGCGCCAGCGGAGAGACAGGGGGCTACGAGCAGTACTTC CASGETGGYEQYF
. TRBJ2-5 TRBV12-5 TRBD2 TGTGCTAGTGGAAGCGGGGGCCCCGGGGAGACCCAGTACTTC CASGSGGPGETQYF
. TRBJ2-5 TRBV5-4 . TGTGCCAGCAGCCGCAATCTTCAAGAGACCCAGTACTTC CASSRNLQETQYF
. TRBJ2-1 TRBV5-1 . TGCGCCAGCAGCTTTCGGCCGGCGGGTGAGCAGTTCTTC CASSFRPAGEQFF
. TRBJ2-1 TRBV6-2/TRBV6-3 TRBD2 TGTGCCAGCAGTTCAGGACTAGCGGGGACCTACAATGAGCAGTTCTTC CASSSGLAGTYNEQFF
. TRBJ1-2 TRBV12-3/TRBV12-4 . TGTGCCAGCAGCTGGGACCTAGGCTACACCTTC CASSWDLGYTF
. TRBJ1-2 TRBV10-3 TRBD1 TGTGCCATCAGGGGAACGACAGGGGGCAACTATGGCTACACCTTC CAIRGTTGGNYGYTF
. TRBJ2-1 TRBV5-1 . TGCGCCAGCAGCTGGGGGCAGGGGTTTGCGAATGAGCAGTTCTTC CASSWGQGFANEQFF
. TRBJ1-3 TRBV7-9 . TGTGCCAGCAGCCCGGGATCTACTGGAAACACCATATATTTT CASSPGSTGNTIYF
. TRBJ2-7 TRBV27 . TGTGCCAGCAGTTTGGCAGGGACCTCCTACGAGCAGTACTTC CASSLAGTSYEQYF
. TRBJ2-1 TRBV7-2 . TGTGCCAGCAGCGAGACATCAGGGGGGGGATCCTACAATGAGCAGTTCTTC CASSETSGGGSYNEQFF
. TRBJ2-1 TRBV12-3/TRBV12-4 . TGTGCCAGCAGAATCCGGGGGGCCCAGTTCTTC CASRIRGAQFF
. TRBJ2-5 TRBV11-2 . TGTGCCAGCAGCCCGGGCCGGGGTAACCAAGAGACCCAGTACTTC CASSPGRGNQETQYF
. TRBJ1-5 TRBV28 . TGTGCCAGCAGTCCCAATGCACATCAGCCCCAGCATTTT CASSPNAHQPQHF
. TRBJ1-2 TRBV7-8 . TGTGCCAGCAGCTTAGACGGGTGGGGTCCGAGGGGCTACACCTTC CASSLDGWGPRGYTF
. TRBJ2-2 TRBV6-2/TRBV6-3 . TGTGCCAGCAGTCCGCCTCGCAGGGCCGACACCGGGGAGCTGTTTTTT CASSPPRRADTGELFF
. TRBJ2-7 TRBV18 . TGTGCCAGCTCACCATTATCCGGGGACCACGAGCAGTACTTC CASSPLSGDHEQYF
. TRBJ2-6 TRBV27 . TGTGCCAGCAGTTTTAGGCAGGACTCTGGGGCCAACGTCCTGACTTTC CASSFRQDSGANVLTF
. TRBJ2-5 TRBV11-2 . TGTGCCAGCAGCTTTGCTAGCGGGGGACAGGGAGAGACCCAGTACTTC CASSFASGGQGETQYF
. TRBJ2-3 TRBV6-5 . TGTGCCAGCAGTTACTCGAGGGCAAGCACAGATACGCAGTATTTT CASSYSRASTDTQYF
few TRBJ2-2 TRBV30 . TGTGCCTGGAGCAAAGGGGGGCAGGACACCGGGGAGCTGTTTTTT CAWSKGGQDTGELFF
. TRBJ2-2 TRBV27 . TGTGCCAGCAGCACAACCGCTCCGATCATTGACACCGGGGAGCTGTTTTTT CASSTTAPIIDTGELFF
. TRBJ2-5 TRBV28 TRBD2 TGTGCCAGCAGTTTGCTCCGCCCCGGACTAGCGGGACCTAGGACCCAGTACTTC CASSLLRPGLAGPRTQYF
. TRBJ1-2 TRBV4-3 . TGCGCCAGCAGCCAAGATTGGGTTGGCTACACCTTC CASSQDWVGYTF
. TRBJ1-2 TRBV11-2 TRBD1 TGTGCCAGCAGCCCCGGGGGGAGGGGGCGATGGTATGGCTACACCTTC CASSPGGRGRWYGYTF
. TRBJ2-2 TRBV10-3 . TGTGCCACACTGCGTAGTGTCGCGAACACCGGGGAGCTGTTTTTT CATLRSVANTGELFF
. TRBJ2-3 TRBV28 TRBD2 TGTGCCAGCAGCCCTCTAGCGGGCCGCACAGATACGCAGTATTTT CASSPLAGRTDTQYF
. TRBJ2-3 TRBV14 . TGTGCCAGCAGCCAAGGACTATCCCGCACAGATACGCAGTATTTT CASSQGLSRTDTQYF
. TRBJ1-2 TRBV15 . TGTGCCACCAGCAGCCAAAACCCAGAGATCTATGGCTACACCTTC CATSSQNPEIYGYTF
. TRBJ1-6 TRBV5-5 . TGTGCCAGCAGCCCCCCAGATGGGGGGAGGAGTTCACCCCTCCACTTT CASSPPDGGRSSPLHF
. TRBJ1-2 TRBV28 . TGTGCCAGCAGTTTACTCCCCGTATATGGCTACACCTTC CASSLLPVYGYTF
. TRBJ1-5 TRBV5-8 TRBD1 TGTGCCAGCAGTCGACAGGGGGCTGTTCAGCCCCAGCATTTT CASSRQGAVQPQHF
. TRBJ1-4 TRBV12-3/TRBV12-4 . TGTGCCAGCAGTCCCCAGGGATGGCCCGAACTGTTTTTT CASSPQGWPELFF
. TRBJ1-1 TRBV7-6 . TGTGCCAGCAGCCCGGGACCGATCAACACTGAAGCTTTCTTT CASSPGPINTEAFF
. TRBJ1-5 TRBV7-2 . TGTGCCAGCACCGATAGGGGAAATCAGCCCCAGCATTTT CASTDRGNQPQHF
. TRBJ1-3 TRBV18 . TGTGCCAGCTCACTACAGGGTGGTAATGGAAACACCATATATTTT CASSLQGGNGNTIYF
once TRBJ2-3 TRBV4-2 TRBD2 TGTGCCAGCAGCCAAGTGCTACTACGGGGGGGCTACGCAGATACGCAGTATTTT CASSQVLLRGGYADTQYF
. TRBJ2-1 TRBV5-5 . TGTGCCAGCAGCTTGTGGGGAAACAATGAGCAGTTCTTC CASSLWGNNEQFF
. TRBJ2-1 TRBV5-1 . TGCGCCAGCAGTGGAAGCTCCTACAATGAGCAGTTCTTC CASSGSSYNEQFF
. TRBJ2-7 TRBV24-1 TRBD1 TGTGCCACCAGTGATCCGGCGGGACAGGGCCACGAGCAGTACTTC CATSDPAGQGHEQYF
. TRBJ2-7 TRBV14 . TGTGCCAGCAGCCAACACTACGAGCAGTACTTC CASSQHYEQYF
. TRBJ1-4 TRBV7-6 TRBD1 TGTGCCAGCAGCCAAGGGACAGGCTTTAATGAAAAACTGTTTTTT CASSQGTGFNEKLFF